This T cell receptor (beta chain) was identified in a study of blood T cell repertoires in COVID-19. On the study more broadly: Collection of acute and convalescent COVID-19 samples took place in the United States, Italy and Spain. PBMCs, B-cell-depleted T cells, or T cells were the source of the cDNA or gDNA that made up the material.

Study processing details: Reference gene primers were amplified, and this amplification served to estimate nucleated cell counts. The table came from immunoSEQ multiplex PCR; TCRdb's copy has only in-frame clones and leaves some out. That table supplies the V and J calls and clone size; D and trimming were determined from the DNA. The sample carries under 150,000 clones, more than 65% recorded once. The V and J ends lost 3 bases and 6 bases, in that order; junction bases with no gene match: 6. From germline, CDR1 is SGHRS and CDR2 YFSETQ. CDR3 size: 14 residues. Sequences were obtained from peripheral blood. The clonotype comes from a man older than 75 with acute or convalescent COVID-19. V and J are TRBV5-1 and TRBJ2-3; 8 nucleotides match TRBD1. DNA of the CDR3: TGCGCCAGCAGCTCGCAGTACAGGGGGGATACGCAGTATTTT. Translated: CASSSQYRGDTQYF.